This T cell receptor beta chain derives from a study of blood T cell repertoires in COVID-19. Turning to the study itself: Researchers got acute and convalescent COVID-19 samples from the United States, Italy and Spain. In each case, the material was cDNA or gDNA derived from T cells, B-cell-depleted T cells, or PBMCs.

The CDR3 length is 14 residues. CDR1 is KGHDR, CDR2 SFDVKD, per germline. The germline V and J ends were trimmed by 9 bases and 2 bases, with 14 bases remaining between them. In the source study's methods: Amplification with reference gene primers provided the estimates of nucleated cell counts. Here immunoSEQ multiplex PCR was the method, and the copy in TCRdb shows in-frame clones only, minus some. The V and J calls and clone size are taken from that table; D and trimming were inferred from the DNA. The sample consists of under 500,000 clones, approximately 90% of them appearing once. The rearrangement links TRBV24-1 to TRBJ2-3; perhaps TRBD2 as D (6 bases). This sequence originates from a woman in her 30s with acute or convalescent COVID-19. Material for sequencing was peripheral blood. Written as DNA, the CDR3 is TGTGCCACCCCAGGGAGGTGGGTCACAGATACGCAGTATTTT. It specifies CATPGRWVTDTQYF.